The entry below describes one TCR beta chain. Antigen unknown. V lost 2 bases to trimming and J lost 3 bases, with 11 bases between them. CDR1 is SGHRS, CDR2 YFSETQ, per germline. This CDR3 comprises 14 residues. The record originates from a study of T cells in Graves' hyperthyroidism and ophthalmopathy. Study-wide results and caveats: Most expanded thyroid clonotypes above 0.001 recurred in blood. Ophthalmopathy was identified by the model a median approximately 6.4 months ahead of onset.

Regions amplified from RNA transcripts were the TCR beta CDR3 regions. Researchers ran a first-round RT-PCR on the TCR CDR3 using the HTBI primer set. TCRdb redid the calling of the multiplex PCR reads with MiXCR, one entry per CDR3 protein. The table has around 720,000 distinct CDR3 sequences, 30% to 40% seen once. Sequenced sample: blood. The chain couples TRBV5-1 to TRBJ1-2; the D gene is possibly TRBD1 (6 bases). This TCR came from a woman between 40 and 55 years old with Graves' hyperthyroidism. The CDR3 DNA sequence: TGCGCCAGCAGCTTTGAAAGGGGGGACTATGGCTACACCTTC. It specifies CASSFERGDYGYTF.